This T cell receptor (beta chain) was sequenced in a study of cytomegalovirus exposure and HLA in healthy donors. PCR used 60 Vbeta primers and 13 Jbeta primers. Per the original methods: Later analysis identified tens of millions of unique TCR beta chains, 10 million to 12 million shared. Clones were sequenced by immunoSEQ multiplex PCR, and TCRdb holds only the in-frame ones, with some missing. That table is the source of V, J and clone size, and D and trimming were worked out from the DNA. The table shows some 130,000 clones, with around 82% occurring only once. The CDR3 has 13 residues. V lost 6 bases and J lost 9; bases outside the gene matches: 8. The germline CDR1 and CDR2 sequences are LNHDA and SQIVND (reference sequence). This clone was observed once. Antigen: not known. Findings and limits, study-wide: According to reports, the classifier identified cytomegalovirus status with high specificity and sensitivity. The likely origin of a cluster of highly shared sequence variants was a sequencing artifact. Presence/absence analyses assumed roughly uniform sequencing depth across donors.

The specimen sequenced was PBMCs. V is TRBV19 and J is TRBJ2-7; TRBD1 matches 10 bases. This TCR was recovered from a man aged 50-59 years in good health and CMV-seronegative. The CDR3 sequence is CASSPGTGAAQYF. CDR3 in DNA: TGTGCCAGTAGCCCCGGGACAGGGGCCGCGCAGTACTTC.